This record covers a single TCR beta chain. Its target is not known. The entry originates in a study of T cells in Graves' hyperthyroidism and ophthalmopathy. Study information: Sampling of peripheral blood happened at initial diagnosis, prior to any treatment. Study-wide findings and caveats: Ophthalmopathy stood apart from stable hyperthyroidism in a 13 V-J model.

In making diagnoses, clinical symptoms, serum thyroxine and TRAb, thyroid ultrasound and orbital computed tomography were all used. What was amplified from RNA transcripts were TCR beta CDR3 regions. HTBI primers were employed in a first-round RT-PCR of the TCR CDR3. One entry per CDR3 protein results from TCRdb running MiXCR on the multiplex PCR reads. The sample holds hundreds of thousands of distinct CDR3 sequences, roughly 21% seen once. CDR1 and CDR2 (germline): ENHRY, SYGVKD. This CDR3 contains 15 residues. V was shortened by 2 bases and J by 6 bases, with 14 bases between the two germline ends.

This clonotype was sampled from a man between 35 and 55 years old with Graves' ophthalmopathy. V is TRBV10-3 and J is TRBJ1-5, with D tentatively TRBD1 (6 bases). Sample: blood. The DNA of the CDR3 is TGTGCCATCAGTGAGGCGTCAGGGGTCGGTCAGCCCCAGCATTTT. Translating gives CAISEASGVGQPQHF.